Below are 12 T cell receptor beta chains sequenced from a single sample in a study of blood T cell repertoires in COVID-19. Only in-frame clones appear in the TCRdb table, and some are missing; sequencing was by immunoSEQ multiplex PCR. This table holds a few hundred thousand clones, about 89% found once. The specimen sequenced was peripheral blood. These receptor sequences come from a woman between 50 and 59 years old with acute or convalescent COVID-19.

This clone has a single count. V usage is TRBV20-1 and J usage is TRBJ2-7; D is perhaps TRBD1 (5 bases). Per germline, CDR1 DFQATT and CDR2 SNEGSKA (reference sequence). The CDR3 is 11 residues long. Trimming left V 6 bases short and J 6 bases short, with 12 bases between. The CDR3 region has the DNA TGCAGTGCCTCCGCAGGGTTCGAGCAGTACTTC. This encodes CSASAGFEQYF.

The V gene is TRBV7-5, the J gene TRBJ2-1; TRBD2, the table's D call, was not compared with the DNA. TRBV7-5 is a listed pseudogene. The CDR3 is made up of 17 amino acids. The CDR3 DNA follows: TGTGTCAGAAGCTTTCTGGCTAGCGGATATCGGGGAAATGAGCAGTTCTTC. Protein product: CVRSFLASGYRGNEQFF.

Concerning this clone itself: The junction departs from germline at one end; a sequencing error may be responsible. The chain uses TRBV28 and TRBJ2-7; 9 bases line up with TRBD1. The germline V gene encodes CDR1 MDHEN and CDR2 SYDVKM. The CDR3 length is 9 residues. The CDR3 region is CATGTGPEF. The CDR3 coding sequence is TGTGCCACCGGGACAGGGCCCGAGTTC.

The rearrangement uses TRBV19 and TRBJ1-2; TRBD1 matches 9 bases. Germline-derived CDR1 and CDR2 are LNHDA and SQIVND (reference sequence). The CDR3 length is 14 residues. V trimming: 5 bases; J trimming: 8 bases; junction bases outside the gene matches: 9. CDR3 nucleotides: TGTGCCAGTAGTTCGGGACAGGGATGGGGCGGCTACACCTTC. Translated, it gives CASSSGQGWGGYTF.

The chain uses TRBV4-1 and TRBJ1-5; TRBD1 matches 7 bases. There are 13 residues in the CDR3. Germline loops: CDR1 MGHRA, CDR2 YSYEKL. J gave up 7 bases and V 3 bases, and 3 bases lay outside the gene matches. CDR3: CASSHLGGQPQHF. The CDR3 nucleotides are TGCGCCAGCAGCCACCTAGGGGGCCAGCCCCAGCATTTT.

The chain combines TRBV27 with TRBJ2-7, with 10 positions matching TRBD2. Germline V gene data show CDR1 as MNHEY and CDR2 as SMNVEV (reference sequence). The CDR3 extends over 15 amino acids. V lost 3 bases to trimming and J lost 4 bases; unmatched junction nucleotides: 6. The DNA of the CDR3 is TGTGCCAGCAGTTTTTCGCTAGCGGGAGTTTACGAGCAGTACTTC. Protein: CASSFSLAGVYEQYF.

The gene calls are TRBV2 and TRBJ1-5; 8 nucleotides line up with TRBD1. Trimming took 6 bases from V and 2 from J; bases not matched to a gene: 9. Looked up from germline, CDR1 is SNHLY and CDR2 is FYNNEI. This CDR3 region has 16 residues. The CDR3: CASRWTGSRGNQPQHF. CDR3 in DNA: TGTGCCAGCAGGTGGACAGGGAGTAGGGGCAATCAGCCCCAGCATTTT.

The chain combines TRBV27 with TRBJ2-1; maybe TRBD1 (6 bases). Germline V lookup: CDR1 MNHEY, CDR2 SMNVEV (reference sequence). V was pared by 7 bases and J by 0 bases, with 16 bases between. The CDR3 length is 16 residues. This CDR3 is CASTDNRASSYNEQFF. DNA of the CDR3: TGTGCCAGCACAGACAACAGGGCCAGCTCCTACAATGAGCAGTTCTTC.

Only a few counts were recorded for this clone. This chain uses TRBV4-3 with TRBJ1-2; D gene uncertain. The CDR3 consists of 20 residues. In germline, CDR1 is LGHNA, CDR2 YSLEER. The V end was cut by 1 base, the J end by 0 bases, with 24 bases between. CDR3 sequence reads: CASSQGWIEGRPPSNYGYTF. The CDR3 DNA sequence: TGCGCCAGCAGCCAAGGATGGATAGAGGGCCGCCCACCTTCTAACTATGGCTACACCTTC.

The V gene is TRBV7-9, the J gene TRBJ2-1; a weak D match, TRBD2 (5 bases). Deletions cut 3 bases from V and 9 bases from J, with 15 bases between. Germline V CDR1 and CDR2: SEHNR, FQNEAQ (reference sequence). The CDR3 has 14 residues. DNA of the CDR3: TGTGCCAGCAGCTTGGGCAGAGGGAGCGGTGAGCAGTTCTTC. Its protein is CASSLGRGSGEQFF.

This chain joins TRBV18 and TRBJ2-1, with TRBD2 matching over 7 bases. Per the germline V gene, CDR1 is KGHSH and CDR2 is LQKENI. The V gene end was trimmed by 6 bases and the J gene end by 0 bases; junction bases not matched to a gene: 8. This CDR3 contains 16 residues. The CDR3 sequence: CASSELAGASYNEQFF. DNA for the CDR3: TGTGCCAGCTCCGAATTAGCGGGTGCCTCCTACAATGAGCAGTTCTTC.

In nucleotides, the CDR3 is TGTGCCAGCAGTTATCAGGGGCCGACAGATACGCAGTATTTT. The encoded protein is CASSYQGPTDTQYF. The chain couples TRBV6-5 to TRBJ2-3; a possible D gene is TRBD1 (6 bases). Germline loops: CDR1 MNHEY, CDR2 SVGAGI. The V end was cut by 3 bases, the J end by 3 bases, with 10 bases between. This CDR3 has 14 amino acids.